This T cell receptor (beta chain) came from a study of neurological immune-mediated disorders. Notes on the study in general: TCR-beta repertoires seemed private in all groups, with no expanded CDR3 amino acid sequences shared.

Synthesis of cDNA was performed by 5'RACE using 10-nucleotide random UMIs. Sequencing runs each yielded over 190 million TCR-beta sequences from 15-18 subjects. TCRdb fed the 5' RACE reads into MiXCR, producing one record per CDR3 protein. The data contain approximately 31,000 distinct CDR3 sequences, about 13% of them singletons. The CDR3 consists of 15 residues. The V segment lost 7 bases and the J segment 3 bases; nucleotides outside the gene matches: 8. Germline V lookup: CDR1 DFQATT, CDR2 SNEGSKA (reference sequence). This clonotype came up many times. The antigen is unknown. Time point meaning: longitudinal time-point 2. Preparation of the unsorted libraries drew on 2 million PBMCs stored at -80 C.

The origin of this receptor is a woman aged 40 to 50 in good health. Input material: PBMCs. V is TRBV20-1 and J is TRBJ2-1, with 11 nucleotides matching TRBD2. The CDR3 here is CSVPSGRNRYNEQFF. The CDR3 DNA follows: TGCAGTGTTCCTAGCGGGAGGAACCGCTACAATGAGCAGTTCTTC.